The T cell receptor (beta chain) under discussion was sequenced for a study of cytomegalovirus exposure and HLA in healthy donors. Germline lookup yields CDR1 SEHNR and CDR2 FQNEAQ (reference sequence). The CDR3 totals 15 residues. Trimming removed 1 base at V and 6 bases at J, with 12 bases between. 60 Vbeta and 13 Jbeta primers were used in PCR. The method was immunoSEQ multiplex PCR; TCRdb's version includes in-frame clones alone and lacks a portion of them. The sample holds 150,000 to 190,000 clones, 75% seen once. V is TRBV7-9 and J is TRBJ2-2; a weak D match, TRBD2 (6 bases). The clonotype was recovered from a man aged 18 to 29 in good health and CMV-seronegative. Sequencing used PBMCs. The CDR3 protein is CASSLGTTLAGELFF. The CDR3 DNA reads as TGTGCCAGCAGCTTAGGGACTACCTTGGCCGGGGAGCTGTTTTTT.